This is a list of T cell receptor beta chains from one sample in a study of beta chain features in type 1 diabetes. Only in-frame clones appear in the TCRdb table, and some are missing; sequencing was by immunoSEQ multiplex PCR. The repertoire consists of approximately 150,000 clones, with approximately 9% occurring once and the leading ten covering over 2%. Sequenced input: central memory CD4+ T cells from blood. The source of these receptors is a woman aged 18-35 years in good health. Each CDR3 is given with its conserved first and last residue. Fields, in order: CDR3 DNA, CDR3 protein, clone size, D gene, J gene, V gene, CDR3 length. The D gene is left open where the match is weak. Size is stated for part of the rows, as once, few or many counts, or as a class when the clone is expanded.

CDR3nt: TGCGCCAGCAGCTTGGTTGGAGGCCCCTACGAGCAGTACTTC
CDR3aa: CASSLVGGPYEQYF
abundance: few
d_gene: -
j_gene: TRBJ2-7
v_gene: TRBV5-1
len: 14

CDR3nt: TGTGCCAGCAGTTACGGGGAGGACACTGAAGCTTTCTTT
CDR3aa: CASSYGEDTEAFF
abundance: few
d_gene: -
j_gene: TRBJ1-1
v_gene: TRBV6-5
len: 13

CDR3nt: TGTGCCAGCTCACCGGGACTAGCGGGATCGTACGAGCAGTACTTC
CDR3aa: CASSPGLAGSYEQYF
abundance: few
d_gene: TRBD2
j_gene: TRBJ2-7
v_gene: TRBV18
len: 15

CDR3nt: TGCGCCAGCAGCTTATCGACAGGGAGCTCCTACAATGAGCAGTTCTTC
CDR3aa: CASSLSTGSSYNEQFF
abundance: few
d_gene: TRBD1
j_gene: TRBJ2-1
v_gene: TRBV5-1
len: 16

CDR3nt: TGTGCCAGCAGCCGCGGGAGGCCCCCCTACGAGCAGTACTTC
CDR3aa: CASSRGRPPYEQYF
abundance: few
d_gene: TRBD2
j_gene: TRBJ2-7
v_gene: TRBV13
len: 14

CDR3nt: TGTGCCAGCAGCTCTGCAGGGGGCTTGAACACTGAAGCTTTCTTT
CDR3aa: CASSSAGGLNTEAFF
abundance: -
d_gene: TRBD1
j_gene: TRBJ1-1
v_gene: TRBV9
len: 15

CDR3nt: TGTGCCAGCAGCGACCAGGACAGGGGGAGCTCCTACGAGCAGTACTTC
CDR3aa: CASSDQDRGSSYEQYF
abundance: -
d_gene: TRBD1
j_gene: TRBJ2-7
v_gene: TRBV7-8
len: 16

CDR3nt: TGTGCCAGCAGAACAGACACGAGCTCCTACGAGCAGTACTTC
CDR3aa: CASRTDTSSYEQYF
abundance: -
d_gene: -
j_gene: TRBJ2-7
v_gene: TRBV7-9
len: 14

CDR3nt: TGTGCCAGCAGGCCGCTCCAGGGTTCCGACTATGGCTACACCTTC
CDR3aa: CASRPLQGSDYGYTF
abundance: few
d_gene: -
j_gene: TRBJ1-2
v_gene: TRBV2
len: 15

CDR3nt: TGTGCCAGCAGCTTAGAAACGCAGACCTACGAGCAGTACTTC
CDR3aa: CASSLETQTYEQYF
abundance: -
d_gene: -
j_gene: TRBJ2-7
v_gene: TRBV11-2
len: 14

CDR3nt: TGTGCCAGCCTCATGGGGAGGCTGTACAATGAGCAGTTCTTC
CDR3aa: CASLMGRLYNEQFF
abundance: -
d_gene: -
j_gene: TRBJ2-1
v_gene: TRBV6-1
len: 14

CDR3nt: TGTGCCAGCATTCCCGGGGCTAGCGGGATCAATGAGCAGTTCTTC
CDR3aa: CASIPGASGINEQFF
abundance: few
d_gene: TRBD2
j_gene: TRBJ2-1
v_gene: TRBV28
len: 15

CDR3nt: TGTGCCACCAGCAGAGATCAGACGGCCGGGGGTGAGCAGTTCTTC
CDR3aa: CATSRDQTAGGEQFF
abundance: -
d_gene: -
j_gene: TRBJ2-1
v_gene: TRBV15
len: 15

CDR3nt: TGTGCCAGCAGCCTGGGACAGGGGGGAACCGGGGAGCTGTTTTTT
CDR3aa: CASSLGQGGTGELFF
abundance: few
d_gene: TRBD1
j_gene: TRBJ2-2
v_gene: TRBV7-3
len: 15

CDR3nt: TGCGCCAGCAGCAGCACGGGACTCCCGAATTCCAATGAGCAGTTCTTC
CDR3aa: CASSSTGLPNSNEQFF
abundance: few
d_gene: -
j_gene: TRBJ2-1
v_gene: TRBV4-1
len: 16

CDR3nt: TGTGCCAGCAGCTTACGGGCGGGGGTTGGCACCGGGGAGCTGTTTTTT
CDR3aa: CASSLRAGVGTGELFF
abundance: -
d_gene: TRBD2
j_gene: TRBJ2-2
v_gene: TRBV7-2
len: 16

CDR3nt: TGTGCCTGGAGTGTAAAGGACAGCTCTGGAAACACCATATATTTT
CDR3aa: CAWSVKDSSGNTIYF
abundance: -
d_gene: -
j_gene: TRBJ1-3
v_gene: TRBV30
len: 15

CDR3nt: TGTGCCAGTAGTAGCCACAGGGCCCAGAACACTGAAGCTTTCTTT
CDR3aa: CASSSHRAQNTEAFF
abundance: -
d_gene: -
j_gene: TRBJ1-1
v_gene: TRBV19
len: 15

CDR3nt: TGTGCCAGCAGCCCCTCGAGAGTAGCGGGGTCTTCGTACCAAGAGACCCAGTACTTC
CDR3aa: CASSPSRVAGSSYQETQYF
abundance: few
d_gene: TRBD2
j_gene: TRBJ2-5
v_gene: TRBV4-2
len: 19

CDR3nt: TGTGCCAGCAGTGAAAATCTATATACGCAGTATTTT
CDR3aa: CASSENLYTQYF
abundance: many
d_gene: -
j_gene: TRBJ2-3
v_gene: TRBV2
len: 12

CDR3nt: TGTGCCAGTAGTTCTCCCGCCAGGGGGGCTTATTTGAACACTGAAGCTTTCTTT
CDR3aa: CASSSPARGAYLNTEAFF
abundance: -
d_gene: TRBD1
j_gene: TRBJ1-1
v_gene: TRBV19
len: 18

CDR3nt: TGTGCCAGCAGCAAAAGGACAGGACGAGCCAACGTCCTGACTTTC
CDR3aa: CASSKRTGRANVLTF
abundance: few
d_gene: -
j_gene: TRBJ2-6
v_gene: TRBV21-1
len: 15

CDR3nt: TGCGCCAGCAGCTTTCAGGGGATTTCCTACAATGAGCAGTTCTTC
CDR3aa: CASSFQGISYNEQFF
abundance: few
d_gene: -
j_gene: TRBJ2-1
v_gene: TRBV5-1
len: 15

CDR3nt: TGTGCCAGCAGTACCAACAGGGGCACTCACTATGGCTACACCTTC
CDR3aa: CASSTNRGTHYGYTF
abundance: few
d_gene: TRBD1
j_gene: TRBJ1-2
v_gene: TRBV27
len: 15

CDR3nt: TGCAGCGTGACAGGGGGCGGCACTGAAGCTTTCTTT
CDR3aa: CSVTGGGTEAFF
abundance: -
d_gene: TRBD1
j_gene: TRBJ1-1
v_gene: TRBV29-1
len: 12

CDR3nt: TGTGCCAGTAGTATGCAGGTCAGGGAGACCCAGTACTTC
CDR3aa: CASSMQVRETQYF
abundance: -
d_gene: -
j_gene: TRBJ2-5
v_gene: TRBV19
len: 13

CDR3nt: TGTGCCAGCAGCTCGCTAAGTGTGGGGGGCTACAATGAGCAGTTCTTC
CDR3aa: CASSSLSVGGYNEQFF
abundance: few
d_gene: -
j_gene: TRBJ2-1
v_gene: TRBV7-8
len: 16

CDR3nt: TGCAGCGTTGAATTGGGGGGAGAGACCCAGTACTTC
CDR3aa: CSVELGGETQYF
abundance: few
d_gene: -
j_gene: TRBJ2-5
v_gene: TRBV29-1
len: 12

CDR3nt: TGTGCCTGGAGTTCTCCGACAGCCATGGGGACTGAAGCTTTCTTT
CDR3aa: CAWSSPTAMGTEAFF
abundance: few
d_gene: -
j_gene: TRBJ1-1
v_gene: TRBV30
len: 15

CDR3nt: TGTGCCAGCAGCTTTAACAGGGAGCGAGTCGGCTACACCTTC
CDR3aa: CASSFNRERVGYTF
abundance: few
d_gene: -
j_gene: TRBJ1-2
v_gene: TRBV7-9
len: 14

CDR3nt: TGTGCCAGCAGCCCCAGGTCCATGAACACTGAAGCTTTCTTT
CDR3aa: CASSPRSMNTEAFF
abundance: few
d_gene: -
j_gene: TRBJ1-1
v_gene: TRBV14
len: 14

CDR3nt: TGTGCCAGCAGCTTACTACCAGGGGGCGCTTTTGGAGATACGCAGTATTTT
CDR3aa: CASSLLPGGAFGDTQYF
abundance: few
d_gene: TRBD1
j_gene: TRBJ2-3
v_gene: TRBV7-9
len: 17

CDR3nt: TGTGCCTGGAGTCATAAACAGGGGGTGGGTAATTCACCCCTCCACTTT
CDR3aa: CAWSHKQGVGNSPLHF
abundance: -
d_gene: TRBD1
j_gene: TRBJ1-6
v_gene: TRBV30
len: 16

CDR3nt: TGCGCCAGCAGCCTCCCCCCCCCAAACACTGAAGCTTTCTTT
CDR3aa: CASSLPPPNTEAFF
abundance: -
d_gene: -
j_gene: TRBJ1-1
v_gene: TRBV4-1
len: 14

CDR3nt: TGTGCCAGCTCCCTCGGTGTAGGGGCAACTGATACGCAGTATTTT
CDR3aa: CASSLGVGATDTQYF
abundance: few
d_gene: -
j_gene: TRBJ2-3
v_gene: TRBV18
len: 15

CDR3nt: TGCGCCAGCAGCCAAGATGGGGCCAGAGAGACCCAGTACTTC
CDR3aa: CASSQDGARETQYF
abundance: few
d_gene: -
j_gene: TRBJ2-5
v_gene: TRBV4-1
len: 14

CDR3nt: TGTGCCAGCAGCTTAGTAAGGACTAGCACAGATACGCAGTATTTT
CDR3aa: CASSLVRTSTDTQYF
abundance: -
d_gene: -
j_gene: TRBJ2-3
v_gene: TRBV11-2
len: 15

CDR3nt: TGTGCCAGCTCTCAGGGAGATACGCAGTATTTT
CDR3aa: CASSQGDTQYF
abundance: -
d_gene: -
j_gene: TRBJ2-3
v_gene: TRBV18
len: 11

CDR3nt: TGTGCCAGTAACGAGTCCGACACTGAAGCTTTCTTT
CDR3aa: CASNESDTEAFF
abundance: -
d_gene: -
j_gene: TRBJ1-1
v_gene: TRBV19
len: 12

CDR3nt: TGTGCCAGCAGCCAAGATAGGGGTAGCGGGAGTGGGCTGTTTTTT
CDR3aa: CASSQDRGSGSGLFF
abundance: -
d_gene: TRBD2
j_gene: TRBJ2-2
v_gene: TRBV4-2
len: 15

CDR3nt: TGTGCCAGCAGCTTGTTGAGGGGGGGTGAAAAACTGTTTTTT
CDR3aa: CASSLLRGGEKLFF
abundance: -
d_gene: -
j_gene: TRBJ1-4
v_gene: TRBV5-5
len: 14

CDR3nt: TGTGCCAGCAGCTTAGGAGGCGGGACGTCCTACGAGCAGTACTTC
CDR3aa: CASSLGGGTSYEQYF
abundance: -
d_gene: -
j_gene: TRBJ2-7
v_gene: TRBV7-8
len: 15

CDR3nt: TGTGCCAGCAGCCCTCCTGACAGGAGGAACACCGGGGAGCTGTTTTTT
CDR3aa: CASSPPDRRNTGELFF
abundance: -
d_gene: -
j_gene: TRBJ2-2
v_gene: TRBV5-4
len: 16

CDR3nt: TGCGCCAGCAGCCACGAACAGGGGGACAAGCAGTACTTC
CDR3aa: CASSHEQGDKQYF
abundance: few
d_gene: TRBD1
j_gene: TRBJ2-7
v_gene: TRBV4-3
len: 13

CDR3nt: TGTGCCAGCAGCTTATTGGGCCCATCAAACTATGGCTACACCTTC
CDR3aa: CASSLLGPSNYGYTF
abundance: few
d_gene: -
j_gene: TRBJ1-2
v_gene: TRBV5-6
len: 15

CDR3nt: TGCGCCAGCAGCCAAGATACAGCGGGGAGTACCGGGGAGCTGTTTTTT
CDR3aa: CASSQDTAGSTGELFF
abundance: -
d_gene: TRBD2
j_gene: TRBJ2-2
v_gene: TRBV7-3
len: 16

CDR3nt: TGTGCCAGCAGCTTAGAGAGAACAGGGGGCGCAGATACGCAGTATTTT
CDR3aa: CASSLERTGGADTQYF
abundance: few
d_gene: TRBD1
j_gene: TRBJ2-3
v_gene: TRBV7-2
len: 16

CDR3nt: TGTGCCAGCAGCTTGGGGGGACTAGCCGACAATGAGCAGTTCTTC
CDR3aa: CASSLGGLADNEQFF
abundance: -
d_gene: TRBD2
j_gene: TRBJ2-1
v_gene: TRBV7-9
len: 15

CDR3nt: TGTGCCAGCAGAGCTGGGTCAGGGGGCTACGAGCAGTACTTC
CDR3aa: CASRAGSGGYEQYF
abundance: -
d_gene: TRBD1
j_gene: TRBJ2-7
v_gene: TRBV7-2
len: 14

CDR3nt: TGTGCCAGCAGCTTCGACAGGACCTTTGGGGAGCTGTTTTTT
CDR3aa: CASSFDRTFGELFF
abundance: -
d_gene: -
j_gene: TRBJ2-2
v_gene: TRBV7-9
len: 14

CDR3nt: TGTGCCAGTAGTTCGAACAGGGTGGAGAAGTACTTC
CDR3aa: CASSSNRVEKYF
abundance: few
d_gene: -
j_gene: TRBJ2-4
v_gene: TRBV19
len: 12

CDR3nt: TGTGCCACAGCGGGAGGGCTTGGCGAGCAGTACTTC
CDR3aa: CATAGGLGEQYF
abundance: -
d_gene: TRBD2
j_gene: TRBJ2-7
v_gene: TRBV10-3
len: 12

CDR3nt: TGTGCCAGCAGTCCAAATTCCATGAGCACAGATACGCAGTATTTT
CDR3aa: CASSPNSMSTDTQYF
abundance: few
d_gene: -
j_gene: TRBJ2-3
v_gene: TRBV7-8
len: 15

CDR3nt: TGCGCCAGCAGCTTGGTCGGGGGGGGCCTAGAGACCCAGTACTTC
CDR3aa: CASSLVGGGLETQYF
abundance: -
d_gene: TRBD2
j_gene: TRBJ2-5
v_gene: TRBV5-1
len: 15